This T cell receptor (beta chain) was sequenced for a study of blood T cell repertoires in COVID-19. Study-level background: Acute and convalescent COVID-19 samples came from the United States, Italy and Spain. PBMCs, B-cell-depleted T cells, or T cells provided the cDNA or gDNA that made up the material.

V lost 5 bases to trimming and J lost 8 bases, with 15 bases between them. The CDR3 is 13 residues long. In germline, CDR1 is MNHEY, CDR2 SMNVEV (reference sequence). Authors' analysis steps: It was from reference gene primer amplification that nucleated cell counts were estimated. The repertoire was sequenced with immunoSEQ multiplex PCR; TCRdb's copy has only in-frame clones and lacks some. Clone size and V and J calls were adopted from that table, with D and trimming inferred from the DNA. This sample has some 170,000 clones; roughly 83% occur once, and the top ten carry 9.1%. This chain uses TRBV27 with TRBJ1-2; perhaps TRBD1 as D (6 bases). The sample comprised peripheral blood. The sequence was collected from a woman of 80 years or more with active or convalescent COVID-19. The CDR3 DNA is TGTGCCAGCAGTGAGGTGAGGCAGGGGGGCTACACCTTC. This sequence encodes CASSEVRQGGYTF.